The 2 T cell receptor beta chains below all came from one sample that was sequenced in a study of control samples from healthy donors and cancer patients. The protocol was immunoSEQ multiplex PCR, while the TCRdb copy is restricted to in-frame clones and leaves out a portion. The sample holds around 94,000 clones; around nine tenths are singletons and the top ten take roughly 3.4%. Sequencing was performed on blood. Every receptor here comes from a young woman in good health.

The chain is built from TRBV6-1 and TRBJ1-1; D might be TRBD1 (5 bases). V lost 2 bases to trimming and J lost 6 bases, with 13 bases between them. Germline lookup yields CDR1 MNHNS and CDR2 SASEGT. This CDR3 has 14 residues. Here the CDR3 reads CASSELKGRPEAFF. The DNA of the CDR3 is TGTGCCAGCAGTGAATTGAAGGGGCGCCCTGAAGCTTTCTTT.

The chain uses TRBV4-2 and TRBJ2-3; perhaps TRBD2 as D (5 bases). The CDR3 extends over 17 amino acids. Germline CDR1 reads LGHNA; CDR2 reads YNFKEQ. Between the trimmed V and J ends, which lost 0 bases and 4 bases, there was a span of 17 bases. The CDR3 nucleotides read TGTGCCAGCAGCCAAGAAGGAGGACCCTGGTCCCCAGATACGCAGTATTTT. Its protein is CASSQEGGPWSPDTQYF.